This T cell receptor beta chain was sequenced during a study of blood T cell repertoires in COVID-19. Study at large: Sites in the United States, Italy and Spain provided acute and convalescent COVID-19 samples. In each case, the material was cDNA or gDNA derived from T cells, B-cell-depleted T cells, or PBMCs.

Per the authors' pipeline: Quantification of nucleated cells was approximated via reference gene primer amplification. Repertoires were generated with immunoSEQ multiplex PCR, while TCRdb's copy carries only in-frame clones and drops some. V, J and clone size reflect that table, while D and trimming were determined from the DNA. The sample yields roughly 250,000 clones, approximately 85% seen once. The length of the CDR3 is 15 residues. Germline V gene lookup returns CDR1 KGHSH and CDR2 LQKENI. V trimming: 6 bases; J trimming: 6 bases; junction bases outside the gene matches: 8. Those enrolled in Seattle joined during active infection and were followed longitudinally afterward.

The sequencing input was peripheral blood. This TCR came from a human donor with COVID-19, enrolled during active disease. The donor label of this sample is uncertain. V is TRBV18 and J is TRBJ1-5, with TRBD1 matching 10 bases. CDR3 loop: CASSSKGTGVQPQHF. The DNA for the CDR3 is TGTGCCAGCTCCTCAAAAGGGACAGGGGTTCAGCCCCAGCATTTT. Full variable domain (missing parts from reference TRBV18 and TRBJ1-5): NAGVMQNPRHLVRRRGQEARLRCSPMKGHSHVYWYRQLPEEGLKFMVYLQKENIIDESGMPKERFSAEFPKEGPSILRIQQVVRGDSAAYFCASSSKGTGVQPQHFGDGTRLSIL.